This T cell receptor beta chain emerged from a study of a mutant IDH1 vaccine in newly diagnosed glioma. Study-level background: With temozolomide cycles, or 4-6 weeks after radiotherapy alone, vaccination was started. Study results and limitations: Patients mounted vaccine-induced immune responses in approximately 94% of cases. It seemed that pseudoprogression was not linked to changes in the top peripheral T cell clonotypes.

As to time point: week 35, safety follow-up. Topical imiquimod was applied with each vaccine dose, which held 300 ug of mutant IDH1 20-mer peptide. Profiled with immunoSEQ multiplex PCR; TCRdb holds only in-frame clones, not every one. The table has 33,000 or so clones, 60% to 85% seen once. Trimming stripped 8 bases from V and 6 bases from J, with 26 bases between. The CDR3 totals 17 residues. Per the germline V gene, CDR1 is MGHRA and CDR2 is YSYEKL. Comments on this clone: The target antigen is unknown.

The sample in question was PBMCs, obtained from a glioma patient whose treatment included an IDH1 peptide vaccine. The chain couples TRBV4-1 to TRBJ2-1, with D maybe TRBD2 (6 bases). The clonotype comes from a young woman with glioma. Some clones in this sample may be carry-over from other donors' samples. The CDR3 bases are TGCGCCAGCGCCCCTCCACTCCGGGACTGGGAGATCAATGAGCAGTTCTTC. The encoded protein is CASAPPLRDWEINEQFF.